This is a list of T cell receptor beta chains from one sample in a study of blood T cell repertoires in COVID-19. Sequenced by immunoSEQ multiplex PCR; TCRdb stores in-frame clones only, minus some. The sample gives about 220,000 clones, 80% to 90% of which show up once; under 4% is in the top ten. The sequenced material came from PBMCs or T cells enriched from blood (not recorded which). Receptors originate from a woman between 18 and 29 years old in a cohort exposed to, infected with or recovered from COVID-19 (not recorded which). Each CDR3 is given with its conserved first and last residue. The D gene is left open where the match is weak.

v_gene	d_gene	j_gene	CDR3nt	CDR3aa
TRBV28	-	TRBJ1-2	TGTGCCAGCAGTTTTACAGGGCACGGCTATGGCTACACCTTC	CASSFTGHGYGYTF
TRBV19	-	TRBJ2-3	TGTGCCAGTAGTATTCAGGGGTCAGATACGCAGTATTTT	CASSIQGSDTQYF
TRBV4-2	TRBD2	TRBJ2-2	TGTGCCAGCAGCCAAGAGGTTCGGCTAGCGGGGACCGGGGAGCTGTTTTTT	CASSQEVRLAGTGELFF
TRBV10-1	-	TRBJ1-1	TGCGCCAGCAGTGCCCAGGGGAAAACTGAAGCTTTCTTT	CASSAQGKTEAFF
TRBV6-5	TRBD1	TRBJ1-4	TGTGCCAGCAGACCTCAGGGGGCGTTGGGTGAAAAACTGTTTTTT	CASRPQGALGEKLFF
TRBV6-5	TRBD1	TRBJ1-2	TGTGCCAGCTCACAGGGGGATTTCTATGGCTACACCTTC	CASSQGDFYGYTF
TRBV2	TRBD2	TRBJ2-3	TGTGCCAGCAGGGTGGGGCTAGCGGGGACAGATACGCAGTATTTT	CASRVGLAGTDTQYF
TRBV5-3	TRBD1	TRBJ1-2	TGTGCCAGAAGGCTTCCGGGACAGCTTTTTCTCTATGGCTACACCTTC	CARRLPGQLFLYGYTF
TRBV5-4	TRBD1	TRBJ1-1	TGTGCCAGCAGCTTGGTGGTAGGGGGCGTTACTGAAGCTTTCTTT	CASSLVVGGVTEAFF
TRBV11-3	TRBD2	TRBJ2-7	TGTGCCAGCAGCACCCGGACTAGCGGGAGCACCTACGAGCAGTACTTC	CASSTRTSGSTYEQYF
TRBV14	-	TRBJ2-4	TGTGCCAGCAGCCAGCTGGAGGGGATGGCCAAAAACATTCAGTACTTC	CASSQLEGMAKNIQYF